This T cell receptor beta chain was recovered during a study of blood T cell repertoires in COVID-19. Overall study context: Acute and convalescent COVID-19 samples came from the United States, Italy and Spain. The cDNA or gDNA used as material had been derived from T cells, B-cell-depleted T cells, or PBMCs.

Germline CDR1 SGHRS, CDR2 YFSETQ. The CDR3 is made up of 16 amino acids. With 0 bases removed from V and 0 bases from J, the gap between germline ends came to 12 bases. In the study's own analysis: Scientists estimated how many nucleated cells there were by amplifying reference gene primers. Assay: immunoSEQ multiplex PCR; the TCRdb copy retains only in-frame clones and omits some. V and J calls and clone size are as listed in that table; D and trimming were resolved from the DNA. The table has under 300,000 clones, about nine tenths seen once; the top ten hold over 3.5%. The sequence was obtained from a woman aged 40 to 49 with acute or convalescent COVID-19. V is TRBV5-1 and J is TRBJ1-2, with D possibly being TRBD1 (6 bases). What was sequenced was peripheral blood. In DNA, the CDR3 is TGCGCCAGCAGCTTGGATGGGACAAATACTAACTATGGCTACACCTTC. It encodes CASSLDGTNTNYGYTF.